A single sample gave rise to the 28 T cell receptor beta chains below, sequenced in a study of cytomegalovirus exposure and HLA in healthy donors. The PCR had 60 Vbeta and 13 Jbeta primers. Data came from immunoSEQ multiplex PCR; TCRdb stores just in-frame clones and leaves some out. The sample yields 150,000 or so clones, around 80% seen once. The sample taken for sequencing was PBMCs. These receptors were taken from a woman in her 40s in good health and CMV-seronegative.

V gene TRBV6-4 combines with J gene TRBJ1-1; TRBD1 agrees at 7 bases. V gave up 6 bases and J gave up 5 bases; unmatched junction bases: 6. Germline assignment: CDR1 MRHNA and CDR2 SNTAGT. The CDR3 runs to 13 residues. This chain's CDR3 is CASRRQGTTEAFF. The CDR3 DNA sequence: TGTGCCAGCAGGAGACAGGGAACTACTGAAGCTTTCTTT.

This clone appeared a single time. The chain combines TRBV19 with TRBJ2-7, with a possible D match to TRBD1 (6 bases). CDR3 length: 14 amino acids. Germline CDR1 reads LNHDA; CDR2 reads SQIVND (reference sequence). Trimming pared 4 bases from V and 6 bases from J, leaving 16 bases between. In DNA, the CDR3 is TGTGCCAGTAGTACCCGGGCCAGGGGTGGCGAGCAGTACTTC. Protein sequence: CASSTRARGGEQYF.

DNA of the CDR3: TGTGCCAGCAGCGCTACAGGGGGCGGGTATGGCTACACCTTC. It translates to CASSATGGGYGYTF. This chain connects TRBV2 to TRBJ1-2; TRBD1 matches at 9 bases. The ends lost 6 bases at V and 5 bases at J; junction bases unmatched: 7. Germline V gene lookup returns CDR1 SNHLY and CDR2 FYNNEI. The CDR3 totals 14 residues.

The rearrangement uses TRBV19 and TRBJ1-1, with 7 bases identical to TRBD1. This CDR3 has 14 residues. With 6 bases clipped from V and 4 bases from J, the junction kept 8 bases outside the gene matches. Germline CDR1 reads LNHDA; CDR2 reads SQIVND (reference sequence). The CDR3 protein is CASRTGIMSTEAFF. CDR3 DNA: TGTGCCAGTAGGACAGGGATAATGTCCACTGAAGCTTTCTTT.

The V gene is TRBV30, the J gene TRBJ2-7, with 12 bases matching TRBD2. This CDR3 is built from 13 residues. Germline CDR1 GTSNPN, CDR2 SVGIG (reference sequence). The ends lost 3 bases at V and 6 bases at J; junction bases unmatched: 3. This CDR3 reads CAWRTSGSIEQYF. CDR3 in DNA: TGTGCCTGGAGGACTAGCGGGAGTATCGAGCAGTACTTC. The full variable domain, with the rest looked up from reference TRBV30 and TRBJ2-7, is SQTIHQWPATLVQPVGSPLSLECTVEGTSNPNLYWYRQAAGRGLQLLFYSVGIGQISSEVPQNLSASRPQDRQFILSSKKLLLSDSGFYLCAWRTSGSIEQYFGPGTRLTVT.

The chain combines TRBV7-2 with TRBJ1-5; tentative D call: TRBD1 (6 bases). The germline V and J ends were trimmed by 5 bases and 0 bases, with 11 bases remaining between them. Germline V gene data show CDR1 as SGHTA and CDR2 as FQGNSA. CDR3 length equals 15 residues. This CDR3 reads CASSAGGHSNQPQHF. In DNA form, the CDR3 reads TGTGCCAGCAGCGCCGGGGGGCATAGCAATCAGCCCCAGCATTTT.

The rearrangement joins TRBV7-9 to TRBJ1-1; the D is unclear. V lost 4 bases and J lost 7, with 7 bases in between. This CDR3 has 11 amino acids. Germline lookup yields CDR1 SEHNR and CDR2 FQNEAQ (reference sequence). This CDR3 is CASSSSHEAFF. In nucleotides, the CDR3 is TGTGCCAGCAGCTCAAGCCATGAAGCTTTCTTT.

This chain links TRBV25-1 with TRBJ2-5; D ambiguous. CDR3 size: 13 residues. V gave up 6 bases and J gave up 4 bases, with 12 bases separating them. Germline V gene sequence: CDR1 MGHDK, CDR2 SYGVNS. CDR3: CASRVGGPETQYF. CDR3 in DNA: TGTGCCAGCAGGGTTGGCGGTCCAGAGACCCAGTACTTC.

The chain employs TRBV7-6 and TRBJ2-2; no reliable D call. The CDR3 totals 15 residues. Trimming left V 0 bases short and J 2 bases short, with 7 bases between. Germline CDR1 SGHVS, CDR2 FNYEAQ. CDR3 in DNA: TGTGCCAGCAGCTTAGCGCCCAGAAACACCGGGGAGCTGTTTTTT. It encodes CASSLAPRNTGELFF.

This clone has just a few counts. The V call is TRBV6-1, the J call TRBJ1-1; D is ambiguous. The CDR3 extends over 13 amino acids. Germline V gene data show CDR1 as MNHNS and CDR2 as SASEGT. V lost 8 bases to trimming and J lost 0 bases, with 10 bases between them. CDR3: CASSNDMNTEAFF. CDR3 in DNA: TGTGCCAGCTCCAACGACATGAACACTGAAGCTTTCTTT.

The gene calls are TRBV10-3 and TRBJ2-7; no definite D call. Germline lookup yields CDR1 ENHRY and CDR2 SYGVKD. CDR3 size: 15 residues. Trimming stripped 6 bases from V and 7 bases from J, with 22 bases between. CDR3 DNA sequence: TGTGCCATCAGAGATCCGGGTCGAACGTCTTGGGAGCAGTACTTC. It is translated as CAIRDPGRTSWEQYF.

About this clone itself: The junction shows a germline mismatch at one end, possibly a read error. The V call is TRBV7-7, the J call TRBJ2-1; 9 nucleotides match TRBD2. Germline V lookup: CDR1 SSHAT, CDR2 FNYEAQ (reference sequence). The length of the CDR3 is 15 residues. The CDR3 DNA reads as TGTGCTAGCAGCGAGACTAGCGGAGCCCACAATGAGCAGTTCTTC. Translated, it gives CASSETSGAHNEQFF.

The chain joins TRBV11-3 to TRBJ2-1; 7 bases align to TRBD1. This CDR3 has 14 residues. Per the germline V gene, CDR1 is SGHNT and CDR2 is YENEEA. With V trimmed by 2 bases and J by 15 bases, 13 bases remained unmatched. The chain's CDR3 is CASSLRDRPRGLFF. DNA of the CDR3: TGTGCCAGCAGCTTACGGGACAGACCTCGGGGTCTGTTCTTC.

In the case of this clone: A junction boundary mismatches the germline segment, possibly from a read error. The chain is built from TRBV7-7 and TRBJ2-1, with 11 bases that match TRBD2. Germline-derived CDR1 and CDR2 are SSHAT and FNYEAQ (reference sequence). CDR3 length equals 15 residues. Here the CDR3 DNA reads TGTGCTAGCAGCGAGGGACTAGCGGTTAAAAATGAGCAGTTCTTC. It specifies CASSEGLAVKNEQFF.

This chain connects TRBV5-1 to TRBJ2-5; no definite D call. With 0 bases removed from V and 7 bases from J, the gap between germline ends came to 13 bases. Germline V CDR1 and CDR2: SGHRS, YFSETQ. The CDR3 has 14 residues. The CDR3 is CASSLETAMTTQYF. As DNA, the CDR3 is TGCGCCAGCAGCTTGGAAACAGCCATGACGACCCAGTACTTC.

The V and J genes are TRBV13 and TRBJ2-3, with a possible D match to TRBD2 (6 bases). Trimming took 8 bases from V and 2 from J, leaving 17 bases between them. Germline V gene sequence: CDR1 PRHDT, CDR2 FYEKMQ (reference sequence). The CDR3 totals 15 residues. CDR3 in DNA: TGTGCCAGCCAGCGACGGGGAGGCCCCACAGATACGCAGTATTTT. This sequence encodes CASQRRGGPTDTQYF.

In its sample, this clone was seen a few times. This chain joins TRBV28 and TRBJ2-3; the D gene is possibly TRBD1 (6 bases). Germline CDR1 MDHEN, CDR2 SYDVKM. Trimming took off 4 bases at V and 2 bases at J, with 10 bases between the two ends. CDR3 length: 14 residues. The CDR3 DNA follows: TGTGCCAGCAGTTCCGGGACATTCACAGATACGCAGTATTTT. It is translated as CASSSGTFTDTQYF.

The sample holds one count of this clone. This rearrangement joins TRBV9 to TRBJ1-1, with D possibly TRBD1 on 6 matching bases. Germline V gene sequence: CDR1 SGDLS, CDR2 YYNGEE. The CDR3 has 14 amino acids. Trimming cost V 7 bases and J 6 bases, with 19 bases left between them. DNA of the CDR3: TGTGCCAGCCATCACCTGCAGGGGATTGCTGAAGCTTTCTTT. It yields the protein CASHHLQGIAEAFF.

This clone was seen only a few times. The genes are TRBV6-5 and TRBJ1-1, with D uncertain. Germline CDR1 is MNHEY and CDR2 is SVGAGI. This CDR3 has 13 residues. The germline V and J ends were trimmed by 4 bases and 2 bases, with 8 bases remaining between them. CDR3 bases: TGTGCCAGCAGTTCCCAACTAAACACTGAAGCTTTCTTT. Amino acid sequence: CASSSQLNTEAFF.

The rearrangement joins TRBV6-4 to TRBJ2-3; D possibly corresponds to TRBD2 (6 bases). CDR1 and CDR2 from the germline V gene are MRHNA and SNTAGT. Between the trimmed V and J ends, which lost 7 bases and 6 bases, there was a span of 17 bases. This CDR3 is built from 14 residues. The CDR3 sequence: CASTSGRDGDTQYF. The CDR3 coding sequence is TGTGCCAGCACCTCTGGGCGGGACGGGGATACGCAGTATTTT.

This chain joins TRBV6-4 and TRBJ2-7; D is possibly TRBD2 (6 bases). This CDR3 region has 16 residues. Germline V lookup: CDR1 MRHNA, CDR2 SNTAGT. V gave up 4 bases and J gave up 2 bases, with 18 bases separating them. Here the CDR3 reads CASSGSRRVAAYEQYF. As DNA, the CDR3 is TGTGCCAGCAGTGGCTCGAGGAGGGTGGCGGCCTACGAGCAGTACTTC.

This clone turned up a few times. The rearrangement joins TRBV5-1 to TRBJ2-1; TRBD2 agrees at 11 bases. The CDR3 is 18 residues long. J was trimmed by 0 bases and V by 5 bases; bases with no gene match: 10. Germline assignment: CDR1 SGHRS and CDR2 YFSETQ. The CDR3 sequence is CASRSGTSGTASYNEQFF. The CDR3 DNA sequence: TGCGCCAGCAGATCCGGGACTAGCGGAACCGCCTCCTACAATGAGCAGTTCTTC.

This chain uses TRBV11-2 with TRBJ1-1, with D possibly being TRBD1 (5 bases). Deletions cut 6 bases from V and 0 bases from J, with 11 bases between. The CDR3 runs to 14 residues. CDR1 and CDR2 (germline): SGHAT, FQNNGV. CDR3 DNA: TGTGCCAGCAGGGGGGGGGTAGTGAACACTGAAGCTTTCTTT. This translates into CASRGGVVNTEAFF.

V usage is TRBV19 and J usage is TRBJ2-2; TRBD1 matches at 7 bases. The J segment lost 5 bases and the V segment lost 4 bases, leaving 10 bases of the junction unmatched. Germline CDR1 LNHDA, CDR2 SQIVND (reference sequence). The CDR3 is made up of 16 amino acids. CDR3 loop: CASSTLRQGGTGELFF. CDR3 coding DNA: TGTGCCAGTAGTACCTTACGACAGGGTGGTACCGGGGAGCTGTTTTTT.

The chain has TRBV19 and TRBJ1-2, with D possibly TRBD1 on 6 matching bases. Germline V gene sequence: CDR1 LNHDA, CDR2 SQIVND (reference sequence). The length of the CDR3 is 12 residues. Trimming took 3 bases from V and 8 from J, leaving 10 bases between them. As DNA, the CDR3 is TGTGCCAGTAGTATCCTACAGGGAGGCTACACCTTC. It yields the protein CASSILQGGYTF.

V gene TRBV7-9 combines with J gene TRBJ1-5; no clear D gene. Looked up from germline, CDR1 is SEHNR and CDR2 is FQNEAQ (reference sequence). The CDR3 spans 15 residues. Trimming shortened V by 2 bases and J by 4 bases, and 12 bases separated the two germline ends. DNA for the CDR3: TGTGCCAGCAGCTTATCGGGGTGGGAAAATCAGCCCCAGCATTTT. It translates to CASSLSGWENQPQHF.

The chain has TRBV20-1 and TRBJ1-1, with D hard to call. V was shortened by 6 bases and J by 5 bases, with 10 bases between the two germline ends. There are 11 residues in the CDR3. The germline V gene has CDR1 DFQATT and CDR2 SNEGSKA (reference sequence). CDR3 DNA: TGCAGTGCAACACAAGTGACTGAAGCTTTCTTT. Translation: CSATQVTEAFF.

V usage is TRBV19 and J usage is TRBJ1-2; 7 bases align to TRBD1. J gave up 8 bases and V 5 bases, and 11 bases lay outside the gene matches. Looked up from germline, CDR1 is LNHDA and CDR2 is SQIVND (reference sequence). This CDR3 spans 14 amino acids. The CDR3 loop reads CASSPFSTGRGYTF. CDR3 nucleotide sequence: TGTGCCAGTAGTCCCTTTTCGACAGGGCGAGGCTACACCTTC.